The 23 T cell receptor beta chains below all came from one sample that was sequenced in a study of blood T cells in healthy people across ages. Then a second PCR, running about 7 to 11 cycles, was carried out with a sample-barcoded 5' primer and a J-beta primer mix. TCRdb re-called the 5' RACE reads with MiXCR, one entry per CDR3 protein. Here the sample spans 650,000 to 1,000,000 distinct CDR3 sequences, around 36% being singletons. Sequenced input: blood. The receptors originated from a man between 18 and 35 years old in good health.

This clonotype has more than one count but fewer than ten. The CDR3 sequence: CASSVSRASTDTQYF. For the CDR3, the DNA is TGTGCCAGCAGCGTAAGCAGAGCTAGCACAGATACGCAGTATTTT. This chain connects TRBV9 to TRBJ2-3; D remains unclear. The V and J ends lost 1 base and 0 bases respectively, with 9 bases between them. The CDR3 is 15 amino acids. The germline gives CDR1 SGDLS, CDR2 YYNGEE.

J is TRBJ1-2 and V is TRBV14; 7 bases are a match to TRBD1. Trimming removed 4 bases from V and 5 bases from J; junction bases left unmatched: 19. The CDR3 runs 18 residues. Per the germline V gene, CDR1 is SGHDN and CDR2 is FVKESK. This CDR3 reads CASSRDRDRHGDEYGYTF. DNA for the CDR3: TGTGCCAGCAGCCGAGACCGGGACAGACACGGAGACGAATATGGCTACACCTTC.

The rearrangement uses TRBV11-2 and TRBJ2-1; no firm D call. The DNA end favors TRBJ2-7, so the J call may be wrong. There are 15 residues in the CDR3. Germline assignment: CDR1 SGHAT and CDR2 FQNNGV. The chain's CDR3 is CASSYPKGPYNEQYF. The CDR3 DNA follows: TGTGCCAGCAGCTACCCTAAGGGCCCCTACAATGAGCAGTACTTC.

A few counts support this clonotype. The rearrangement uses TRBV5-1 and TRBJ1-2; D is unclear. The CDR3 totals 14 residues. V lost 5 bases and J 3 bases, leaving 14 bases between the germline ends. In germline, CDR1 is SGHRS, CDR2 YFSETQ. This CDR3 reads CASRINVVDYGYTF. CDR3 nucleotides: TGCGCCAGCAGAATAAACGTCGTGGACTATGGCTACACCTTC.

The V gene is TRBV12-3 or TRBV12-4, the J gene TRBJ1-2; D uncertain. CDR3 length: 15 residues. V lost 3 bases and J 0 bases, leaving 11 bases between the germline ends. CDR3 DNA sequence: TGTGCCAGCAGTTTTAGTGCAGAAGCTAACTATGGCTACACCTTC. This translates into CASSFSAEANYGYTF.

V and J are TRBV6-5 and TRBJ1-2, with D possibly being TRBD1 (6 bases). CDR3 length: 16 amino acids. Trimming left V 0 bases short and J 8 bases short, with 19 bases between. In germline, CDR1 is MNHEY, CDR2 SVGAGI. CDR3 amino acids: CASSYSTGPGTRGYTF. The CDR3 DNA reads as TGTGCCAGCAGTTACTCGACAGGACCGGGGACCAGGGGCTACACCTTC.

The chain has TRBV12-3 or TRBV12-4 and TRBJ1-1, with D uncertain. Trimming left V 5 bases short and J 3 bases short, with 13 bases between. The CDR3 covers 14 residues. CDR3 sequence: CASSPYSGDTEAFF. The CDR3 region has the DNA TGTGCCAGCAGTCCCTACAGCGGAGACACTGAAGCTTTCTTT.

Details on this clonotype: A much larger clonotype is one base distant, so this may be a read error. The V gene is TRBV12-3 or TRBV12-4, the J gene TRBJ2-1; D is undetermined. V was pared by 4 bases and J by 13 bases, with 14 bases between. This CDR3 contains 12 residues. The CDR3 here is CASSSQAETQFF. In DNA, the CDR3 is TGTGCCAGCAGTTCCCAGGCGGAGACCCAGTTCTTC.

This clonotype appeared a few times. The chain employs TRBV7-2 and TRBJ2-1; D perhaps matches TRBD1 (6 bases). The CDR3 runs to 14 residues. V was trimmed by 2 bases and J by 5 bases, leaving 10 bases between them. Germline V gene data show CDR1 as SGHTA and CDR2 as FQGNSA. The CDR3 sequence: CASSLLRTDNEQFF. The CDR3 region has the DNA TGTGCCAGCAGCTTACTTCGGACAGACAATGAGCAGTTCTTC.

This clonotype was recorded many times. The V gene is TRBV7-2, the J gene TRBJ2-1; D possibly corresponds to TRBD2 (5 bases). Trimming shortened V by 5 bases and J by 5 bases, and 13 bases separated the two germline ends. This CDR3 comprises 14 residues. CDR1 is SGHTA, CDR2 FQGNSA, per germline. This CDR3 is CASSPGSLNNEQFF. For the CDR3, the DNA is TGTGCCAGCAGCCCGGGAAGCCTAAACAATGAGCAGTTCTTC.

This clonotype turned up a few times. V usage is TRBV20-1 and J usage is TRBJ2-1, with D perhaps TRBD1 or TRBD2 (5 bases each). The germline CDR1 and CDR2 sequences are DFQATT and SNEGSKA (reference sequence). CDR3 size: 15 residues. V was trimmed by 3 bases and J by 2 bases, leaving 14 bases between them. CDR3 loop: CSARVFRGPYNEQFF. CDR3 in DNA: TGCAGTGCTAGGGTTTTCCGGGGCCCCTACAATGAGCAGTTCTTC.

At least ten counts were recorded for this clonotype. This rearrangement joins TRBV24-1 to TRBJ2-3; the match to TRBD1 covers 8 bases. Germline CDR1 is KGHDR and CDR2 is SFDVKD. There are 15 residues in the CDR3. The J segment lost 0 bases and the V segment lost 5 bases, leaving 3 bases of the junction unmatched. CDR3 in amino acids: CATSARTGSTDTQYF. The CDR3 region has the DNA TGTGCCACCAGTGCCAGGACAGGGAGCACAGATACGCAGTATTTT.

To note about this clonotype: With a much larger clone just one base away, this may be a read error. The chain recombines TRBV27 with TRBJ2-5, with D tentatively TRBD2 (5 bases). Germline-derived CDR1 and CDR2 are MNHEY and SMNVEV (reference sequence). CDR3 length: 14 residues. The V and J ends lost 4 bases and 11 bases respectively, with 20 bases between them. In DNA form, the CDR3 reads TGTGCCAGCAGTTGGGCTAGCCTCGGGGATGAGCAGTACTTC. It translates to CASSWASLGDEQYF.

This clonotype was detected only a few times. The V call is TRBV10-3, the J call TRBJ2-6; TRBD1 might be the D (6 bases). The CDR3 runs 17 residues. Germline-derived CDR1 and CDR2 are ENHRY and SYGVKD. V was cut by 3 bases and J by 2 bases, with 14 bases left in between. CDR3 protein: CAISESIEGAGANVLTF. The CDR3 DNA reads TGTGCCATCAGTGAATCGATCGAGGGGGCTGGGGCCAACGTCCTGACTTTC.

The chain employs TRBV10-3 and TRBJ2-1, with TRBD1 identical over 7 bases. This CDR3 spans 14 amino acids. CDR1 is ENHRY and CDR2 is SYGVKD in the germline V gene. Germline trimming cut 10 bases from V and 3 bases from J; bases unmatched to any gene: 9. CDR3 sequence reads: CATGSTGSYNEQFF. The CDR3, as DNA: TGTGCCACCGGGTCGACAGGGAGCTACAATGAGCAGTTCTTC.

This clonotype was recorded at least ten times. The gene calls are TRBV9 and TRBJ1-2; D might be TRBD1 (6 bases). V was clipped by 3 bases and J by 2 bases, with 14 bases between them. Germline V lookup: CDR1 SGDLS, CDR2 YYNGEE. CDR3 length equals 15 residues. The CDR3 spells CASSEAPGTNYGYTF. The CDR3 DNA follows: TGTGCCAGCAGCGAAGCCCCCGGGACAAACTATGGCTACACCTTC.

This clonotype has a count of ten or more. CDR3 region: CASSPGLAEQFF. CDR3 coding DNA: TGTGCCAGCAGCCCGGGACTAGCGGAGCAGTTCTTC. The gene calls are TRBV12-3 or TRBV12-4 and TRBJ2-1, with 10 bases lining up with TRBD2. Trimming cost V 6 bases and J 10 bases; bases outside gene matches: 3. The CDR3 length is 12 residues.

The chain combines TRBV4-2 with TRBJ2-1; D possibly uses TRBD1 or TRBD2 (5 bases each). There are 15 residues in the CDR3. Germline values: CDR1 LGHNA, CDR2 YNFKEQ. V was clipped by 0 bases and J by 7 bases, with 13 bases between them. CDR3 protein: CASSQDWDPRNEQFF. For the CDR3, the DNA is TGTGCCAGCAGCCAAGATTGGGACCCGCGGAATGAGCAGTTCTTC.

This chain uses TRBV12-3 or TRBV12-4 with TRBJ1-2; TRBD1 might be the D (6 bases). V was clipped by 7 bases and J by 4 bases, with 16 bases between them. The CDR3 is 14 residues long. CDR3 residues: CASKESGGSYGYTF. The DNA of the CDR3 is TGTGCCAGCAAAGAATCCGGGGGCAGCTATGGCTACACCTTC.

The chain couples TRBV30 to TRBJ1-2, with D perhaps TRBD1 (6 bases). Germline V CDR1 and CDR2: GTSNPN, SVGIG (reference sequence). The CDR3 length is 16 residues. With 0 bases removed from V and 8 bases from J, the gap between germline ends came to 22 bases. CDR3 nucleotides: TGTGCCTGGAGTGTCGGTAGCAGGGGCGCCGGTGGGGGCTACACCTTC. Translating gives CAWSVGSRGAGGGYTF.

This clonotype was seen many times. The CDR3 is CSADTLRGDKNIQYF. CDR3 nucleotides: TGCAGCGCTGACACTCTCAGGGGAGACAAAAACATTCAGTACTTC. The chain is built from TRBV20-1 and TRBJ2-4, with D possibly being TRBD1 (6 bases). CDR3 length equals 15 residues. The germline CDR1 and CDR2 sequences are DFQATT and SNEGSKA (reference sequence).

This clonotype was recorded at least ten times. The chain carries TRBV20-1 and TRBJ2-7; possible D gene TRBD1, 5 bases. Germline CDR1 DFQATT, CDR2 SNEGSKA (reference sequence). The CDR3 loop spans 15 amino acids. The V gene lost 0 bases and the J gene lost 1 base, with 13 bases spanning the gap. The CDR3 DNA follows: TGCAGTGCTAGAGATGGGGCAGGAGCTTCCTACGAGCAGTACTTC. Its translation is CSARDGAGASYEQYF.

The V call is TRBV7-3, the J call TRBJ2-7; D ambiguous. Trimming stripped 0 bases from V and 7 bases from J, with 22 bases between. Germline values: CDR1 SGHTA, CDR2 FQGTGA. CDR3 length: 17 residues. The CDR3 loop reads CASSLTPGHSSYNEQYF. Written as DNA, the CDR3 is TGTGCCAGCAGCTTAACTCCGGGCCACAGCTCCTACAATGAGCAGTACTTC. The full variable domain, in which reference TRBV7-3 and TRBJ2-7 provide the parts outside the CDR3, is GAGVSQTPSNKVTEKGKYVELRCDPISGHTALYWYRQSLGQGPEFLIYFQGTGAADDSGLPNDRFFAVRPEGSVSTLKIQRTERGDSAVYLCASSLTPGHSSYNEQYFGPGTRLTVT.